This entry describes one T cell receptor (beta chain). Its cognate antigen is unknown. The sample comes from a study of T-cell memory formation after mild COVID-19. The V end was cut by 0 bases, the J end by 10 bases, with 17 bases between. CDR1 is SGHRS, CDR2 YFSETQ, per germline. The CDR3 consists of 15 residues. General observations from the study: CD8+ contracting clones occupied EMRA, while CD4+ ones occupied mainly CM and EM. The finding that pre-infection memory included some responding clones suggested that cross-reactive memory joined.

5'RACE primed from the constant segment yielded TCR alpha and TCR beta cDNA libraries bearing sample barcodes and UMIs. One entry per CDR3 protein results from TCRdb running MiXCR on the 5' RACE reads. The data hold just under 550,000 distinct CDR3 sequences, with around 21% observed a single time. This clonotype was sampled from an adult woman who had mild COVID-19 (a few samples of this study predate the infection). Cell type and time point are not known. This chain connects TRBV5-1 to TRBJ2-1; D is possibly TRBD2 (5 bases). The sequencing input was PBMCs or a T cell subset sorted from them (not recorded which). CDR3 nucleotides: TGCGCCAGCAGCTTGGCCGGACCGGCCGGGGAGGAGCAGTTCTTC. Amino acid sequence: CASSLAGPAGEEQFF. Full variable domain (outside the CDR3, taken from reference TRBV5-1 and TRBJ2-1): KAGVTQTPRYLIKTRGQQVTLSCSPISGHRSVSWYQQTPGQGLQFLFEYFSETQRNKGNFPGRFSGRQFSNSRSEMNVSTLELGDSALYLCASSLAGPAGEEQFFGPGTRLTVL.